The entry below describes one TCR beta chain. The antigen is unknown. This sample was taken from a study of Ad26.COV2.S vaccination and SARS-CoV-2 variants. Noted treatment: about 20 received Ad26.COV2.S at low or high dose, single or two shots; 5 received placebo; per-sample allocation not given. Collection of the samples took place on day 63 after the first injection of vaccine or placebo. The CDR3 totals 17 residues. V lost 1 base to trimming and J lost 0 bases, with 11 bases between them. From germline, CDR1 is SGHDT and CDR2 YYEEEE. Findings of the study overall: Vaccinees reportedly had broad spike-specific CD8+ and CD4+ T cell responses. From the TCR breadth and depth analyses, total T cell responses may have been underestimated.

Data came from immunoSEQ multiplex PCR; TCRdb stores just in-frame clones and leaves some out. The sample lists 300,000 to 400,000 clones, approximately 90% seen once, with around 6.4% in the top ten. The chain links TRBV5-6 to TRBJ2-6; D might be TRBD2 (6 bases). Sequenced here: peripheral blood, sampled in a trial of Ad26.COV2.S vaccine versus placebo. This receptor was identified in a person between 18 and 59 years old who received the Ad26.COV2.S COVID-19 vaccine or a placebo. The CDR3 DNA reads as TGTGCCAGCAGCTTGTGGGGGGATTCCTCTGGGGCCAACGTCCTGACTTTC. This sequence encodes CASSLWGDSSGANVLTF.